This T cell receptor beta chain was obtained from a study of vaccination and CD4 T cells after COVID-19 (dated by TCRdb to the early 2020s). About the full investigation: The convalescent cohort comprised six males and four females, including two Hispanic individuals, seven Caucasians, two Asians and one multiracial person. Participants received two doses of either the Pfizer-BioNTech BNT162b2 vaccine (n=8) or the Moderna mRNA-1273 vaccine (n=2). Post-COVID blood samples were collected from convalescent patients a median of approximately 100 days after diagnosis, with a range of about 35 to 161 days. Post-vaccine blood samples were collected a median of around 10 weeks after the second vaccine dose, ranging from about 13 to 241 days. The cultures were stimulated with overlapping spike peptide pools from SARS-CoV-2 and from the common cold coronaviruses HCoV-NL63, HCoV-OC43 and HCoV-229E. Control cultures received a CEFX viral epitope pool as the positive control, an HIV-1 Nef peptide pool as the negative control, or no peptide. The spike-specific CD4+ TCR repertoire was compared before and after mRNA vaccination in approximately ten COVID-19 convalescent patients and a handful of infection-naive healthy vaccine recipients. An earlier paper using these donors assessed, at the TCR clonotype level, memory CD4+ T cell crossreactivity between SARS-CoV-2 and common cold coronavirus spike proteins.

Study-level results and caveats: Among convalescent patients, a median around 83% of the SARS-CoV-2-reactive clones seen after vaccination appeared only after vaccination, which suggests priming specific to the vaccine. The median count of SARS-CoV-2-reactive clonotypes went up from roughly 21 after infection to about 40 after vaccination, although the change was not significant. Relatively few convalescent patients were included in the study, and early timepoints after natural infection were not analyzed. Nearly all vaccine-specific clones in convalescent patients (304 of 307) were mono-reactive for SARS-CoV-2 spike rather than cross-reactive with common cold coronaviruses.

Library prep was done by PCR. TCR sequencing of DNA from cultured CD4+ T cells used the Oncomine TCR Beta short-read assay at the Johns Hopkins FTIC core. Genomic DNA was extracted from the cultured CD4+ T cells with the QIAamp micro DNA kit. Oncomine TCR Beta libraries from cultured CD4+ T cells were pooled with unique dual indexes and sequenced on an Illumina iSeq 100. Per the authors' processing: Non-productive sequences were removed, and CDR3s that did not start with C, did not end with F or W, or were shorter than 7 amino acids were discarded. Antigen-specific clonotypes were identified using the MANAFEST web application through comparison of peptide-stimulated wells with reference and other culture wells. For a clone to be called positive, the clone needed an FDR below 0.05, an odds ratio above 5, and a productive frequency above 0.1% in at least two of three replicate wells. Cross-reactive clonotypes were defined as significantly expanded in both SARS-CoV-2 spike wells and at least one common cold coronavirus spike condition. Using R version 3.6.1, CDR3 homology was evaluated through Levenshtein distances (stringdist) along with unrooted phylogenetic trees (ape). TCRdb handled the public reads itself, with Q25 trimming in fastp and clone calling in MiXCR, and kept productive beta chains. Each record represents a unique CDR3 protein, reported with the most common genes and DNA among its rows. TCRdb, not the authors, supplied the V and J calls. A total of roughly 4,200 distinct CDR3 sequences appear in this sample, 30% to 45% of them only once. The top ten clonotypes cover roughly 40% of the sample.

Worth noting for this clonotype: The antigen it recognizes is unknown. No much larger clonotype is one base removed from it; base qualities were not supplied.

The intended sense of this specimen's treatment or condition label: roughly 11-day PBMC culture with coronavirus spike peptide pools or control peptides (ViraFEST assay). CD4+ T cells from unexposed donors were collected before the COVID-19 pandemic (2011-2018). The ViraFEST assay was used in the study, in which antigen-specific T cells were expanded with peptide pools and expanded clonotypes were subsequently identified by TCR sequencing. Each well held millions of PBMCs cultured with 10 ug/ml peptide pools in IMDM containing around 5% human AB serum and 8 to 10 IU/ml IL-2. Half of the culture medium was replaced with fresh IL-2-containing medium on days 3 and 7. CD4+ T cells were isolated after roughly 9 days of culture through negative selection using the EasySep CD4+ T cell isolation kit. Unexposed donor CD4+ T cells were tested for reactivity to SARS-CoV-2 S and N and four common cold coronavirus spike pools, as cell number allowed. Ficoll-Paque Plus gradient centrifugation was used to isolate PBMCs from whole blood, and the isolated PBMCs were then either used fresh or cryopreserved at -140C. Each culture condition was generally run in triplicate wells. The leukapheresis product used for the unexposed donors was purchased from a commercial source.

Sequencing was carried out using CD4+ T cells from blood, cultured in vitro. The sequence was collected from a human donor in good health.

The CDR3: CASTTGGGYEQYF. The bases are TGTGCCAGCACCACCGGCGGGGGTTACGAGCAGTACTTC. The chain joins TRBV7-6 to TRBJ2-7; the central 7 bases match TRBD2. Unmatched junction bases come to 7, with V trimmed by 7 bases and J by 4 bases. According to the germline V gene, CDR1 reads SGHVS and CDR2 reads FNYEAQ. CDR3 length: 13 amino acids, cysteine to phenylalanine. Just the 39-base CDR3 DNA is kept, in frame starting at base 1.